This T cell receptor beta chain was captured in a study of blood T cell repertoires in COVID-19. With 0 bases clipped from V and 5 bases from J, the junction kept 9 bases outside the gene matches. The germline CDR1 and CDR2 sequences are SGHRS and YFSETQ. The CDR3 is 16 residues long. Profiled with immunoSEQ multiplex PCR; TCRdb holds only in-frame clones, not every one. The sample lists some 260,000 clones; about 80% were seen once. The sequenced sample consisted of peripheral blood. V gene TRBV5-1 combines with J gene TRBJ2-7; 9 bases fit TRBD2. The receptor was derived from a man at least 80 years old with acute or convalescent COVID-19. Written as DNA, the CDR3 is TGCGCCAGCAGCTTGGGGATAGCGGGAGTAAACCACGAGCAGTACTTC. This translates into CASSLGIAGVNHEQYF.